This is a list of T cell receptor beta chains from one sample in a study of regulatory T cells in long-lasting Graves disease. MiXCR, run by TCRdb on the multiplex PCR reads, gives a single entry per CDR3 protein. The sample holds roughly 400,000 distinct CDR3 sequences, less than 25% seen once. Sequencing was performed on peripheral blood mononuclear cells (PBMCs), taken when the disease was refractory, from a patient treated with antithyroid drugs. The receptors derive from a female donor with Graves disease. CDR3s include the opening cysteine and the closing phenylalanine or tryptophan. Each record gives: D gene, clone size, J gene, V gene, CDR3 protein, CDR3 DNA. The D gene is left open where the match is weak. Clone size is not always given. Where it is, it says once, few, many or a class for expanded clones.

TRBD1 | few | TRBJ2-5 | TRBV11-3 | CASSLLRDRVETQYF | TGTGCCAGCAGCTTGTTACGGGACAGGGTGGAGACCCAGTACTTC
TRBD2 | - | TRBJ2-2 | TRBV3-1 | CASSSGLARITGELFF | TGTGCCAGCAGCTCGGGACTAGCGAGAATCACCGGGGAGCTGTTTTTT
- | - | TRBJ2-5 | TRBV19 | CASSITVRSYETQYF | TGTGCCAGTAGTATTACGGTCCGGAGCTACGAGACCCAGTACTTC
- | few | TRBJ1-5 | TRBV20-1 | CSAIQGNQPQHF | TGCAGTGCTATACAGGGTAATCAGCCCCAGCATTTT
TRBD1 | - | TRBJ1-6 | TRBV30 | CAWAGTANSPLHF | TGTGCCTGGGCCGGGACAGCTAATTCACCCCTCCACTTT
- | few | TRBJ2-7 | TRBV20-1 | CSSIPGGSGTYEQYF | TGCAGTTCCATCCCAGGGGGGTCGGGGACCTACGAGCAGTACTTC
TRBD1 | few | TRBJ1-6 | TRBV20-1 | CSAYTGTVNSPLHF | TGCAGTGCTTATACCGGGACAGTTAATTCACCCCTCCACTTT
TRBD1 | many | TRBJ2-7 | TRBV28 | CASRNRQGAVSYEQYF | TGTGCCAGCAGAAATAGACAGGGGGCCGTTTCCTACGAGCAGTACTTC
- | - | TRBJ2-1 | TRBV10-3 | CAISESVESGRQFF | TGTGCCATCAGTGAGTCGGTGGAAAGCGGAAGGCAGTTCTTC
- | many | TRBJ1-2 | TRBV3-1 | CASSQVSGEGGYTF | TGTGCCAGCAGCCAAGTCTCAGGGGAAGGAGGCTACACCTTC
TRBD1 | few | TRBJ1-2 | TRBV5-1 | CASSPTGTEDGYTF | TGCGCCAGCAGCCCAACCGGGACAGAGGATGGCTACACCTTC
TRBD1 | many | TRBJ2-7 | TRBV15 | CATSRVGQGAREQYF | TGTGCCACCAGCAGAGTAGGACAGGGGGCGAGGGAGCAGTACTTC
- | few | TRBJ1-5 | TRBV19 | CASSIGARNQPQHF | TGTGCCAGTAGTATCGGGGCCCGCAATCAGCCCCAGCATTTT
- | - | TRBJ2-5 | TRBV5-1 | CASTGSGKETQYF | TGCGCCAGCACCGGTTCAGGGAAGGAGACCCAGTACTTC
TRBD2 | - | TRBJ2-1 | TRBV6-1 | CASSPLPGLADRNYNEQFF | TGTGCCAGCAGTCCACTCCCGGGACTAGCGGACAGAAACTACAATGAGCAGTTCTTC
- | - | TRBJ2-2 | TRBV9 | CASSVEAAGELFF | TGTGCCAGCAGCGTAGAGGCGGCCGGGGAGCTGTTTTTT
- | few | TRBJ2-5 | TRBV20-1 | CSARLALVETQYF | TGCAGTGCTAGACTAGCGCTTGTCGAGACCCAGTACTTC
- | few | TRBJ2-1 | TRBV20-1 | CSAPRDYEQFF | TGCAGTGCTCCCCGGGACTATGAGCAGTTCTTC
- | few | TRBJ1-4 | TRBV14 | CASSQDKSATNEKLFF | TGTGCCAGCAGCCAAGATAAAAGTGCAACTAATGAAAAACTGTTTTTT
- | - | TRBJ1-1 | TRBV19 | CASTLTARFNTEAFF | TGTGCCAGTACCCTAACCGCACGATTTAACACTGAAGCTTTCTTT
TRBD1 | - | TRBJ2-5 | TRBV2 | CATSGQLKETQYF | TGTGCCACCTCGGGACAGTTGAAAGAGACCCAGTACTTC
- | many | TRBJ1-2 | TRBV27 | CASSFSGANYGYTF | TGTGCCAGCAGTTTCTCGGGGGCTAACTATGGCTACACCTTC